This TCR beta chain emerged from a study of STAT3 mutations in large granular lymphocyte leukemia (dated by TCRdb to the late 2010s). Broadly, across the study: Canonical activating STAT3 mutations were detected in roughly half of the longitudinally sequenced T-LGLL patients. Over half of the T-LGLL patients were given one or more immunosuppressive therapy regimens, and 40% of the treated patients had a hematologic response. Serial deep sequencing of TCRbeta CDR3 and STAT3 was performed in patients with T-cell large granular lymphocyte leukemia to reconstruct clonal hierarchy and dynamics. From an initial cohort of 207 LGL patients, eighteen representative T-LGLL cases were selected for longitudinal TCRbeta and STAT3 sequencing. As controls within the study, a couple of patients with natural killer LGL leukemia were also sequenced longitudinally. Patients were sequenced at around 4 time points on average, with the number of samplings per patient ranging from 2 to 8.

V is clipped by 1 base and J by 8 bases, and the sequence between their germline boundaries is 4 bases long. As encoded in the germline V gene, CDR1 is SGHRS while CDR2 is YFSETQ. Inclusive of the bounding cysteine and phenylalanine, the CDR3 is 11 residues long. The CDR3 DNA has 33 bases and is translated from base 1. DNA was extracted from blood mononuclear cells, with the same DNA used for both TCR and STAT3 sequencing. On this clone: Its target antigen remains unknown. No base quality values were provided; no much bigger clone lies one nucleotide off.

TCRbeta libraries were sequenced on an Illumina MiSeq, and an average of about 40,773 productive templates per sample was obtained. Using multiplex PCR amplification, the immunoSEQ assay generated the TCRbeta CDR3 libraries. In the original analysis: Following a previously defined approach, repertoire diversity was calculated, and values close to 0 point to extremely monoclonal samples. TCRdb obtained this table from immuneACCESS and retained in-frame rearrangements with V and J assigned. These tables miss some clones; where compared with another copy, unresolved V genes account for less than half of the shortfall, and the remainder is unexplained. Clone size and V and J calls were adopted from that table, with D and trimming inferred from the DNA. This sample is represented by approximately 10,000 clones; roughly 76% of them were singletons. The ten most abundant clones make up about 50% of the sample.

What the work shows at the level of the full study, not this receptor alone: At least one immunodominant TCRbeta clonotype was present in every T-LGLL patient, and multiple immunodominant subclonotypes appeared in about half of the T-LGLL patients. Because no samples were available when a clone first appeared, clonal expansion was inferred from samplings taken at other points. Persisting codominant clonotypes in some patients meant a small but highly pathogenic clone may have been missed. Variable intervals between samplings and differing treatment regimens complicated linking therapy response to changes in TCR clonal burden. TCR clonotype switching after therapy was observed in about 35% of the 18 patients, and all newly emerging clones were found to be STAT3 wild type. Dominant TCR clone burden was found to exceed STAT3 mutant burden in several patients, suggesting that STAT3 mutation arose secondarily within a pre-expanded clone.

The sequence was obtained from a man aged 55 to 70 with T-cell large granular lymphocyte leukemia. Some clones in this sample may be carry-over from other donors' samples. The age is the age at diagnosis. Here the chain combines TRBV5-1 and TRBJ1-3; the D gene assignment is ambiguous. The sequenced material came from peripheral blood mononuclear cells. The DNA sequence follows: TGCGCCAGCAGCTTGCTTTACACCATATATTTT. It encodes CASSLLYTIYF.